A selection of T cell receptor beta chains follows, all from one sample in a study of T cell responses to AZD1222 COVID-19 vaccine. Produced via immunoSEQ multiplex PCR; TCRdb's table is partial and in-frame only. Here the sample spans around 120,000 clones, roughly 91% being singletons. This material consisted of peripheral blood, taken on day 0 of AZD1222 vaccination. These receptors all stem from an adult in good health. Both conserved end residues are part of each CDR3. The D gene is left open where the match is weak. Not every row has a clone size; where given, it reads once, few, many or a size class.

v_call: TRBV2
j_call: TRBJ2-3
d_call: -
clone_size: -
cdr3_aa: CASTGQVGTDTQYF
cdr3_nt: TGTGCCAGCACAGGCCAGGTCGGCACAGATACGCAGTATTTT

v_call: TRBV18
j_call: TRBJ1-1
d_call: -
clone_size: -
cdr3_aa: CASSSDRNTEAFF
cdr3_nt: TGTGCCAGCTCATCCGACAGGAACACTGAAGCTTTCTTT

v_call: TRBV9
j_call: TRBJ1-1
d_call: -
clone_size: -
cdr3_aa: CASSVDTGLNTEAFF
cdr3_nt: TGTGCCAGCAGCGTAGATACAGGCTTGAACACTGAAGCTTTCTTT

v_call: TRBV7-9
j_call: TRBJ1-4
d_call: -
clone_size: -
cdr3_aa: CASSRTVAGAEKLFF
cdr3_nt: TGTGCCAGCAGCCGAACGGTCGCAGGGGCTGAAAAACTGTTTTTT

v_call: TRBV4-1
j_call: TRBJ2-1
d_call: -
clone_size: -
cdr3_aa: CASSLWGRAASYNEQFF
cdr3_nt: TGCGCCAGCAGCCTTTGGGGTCGGGCGGCCTCGTACAATGAGCAGTTCTTC

v_call: TRBV6-5
j_call: TRBJ1-6
d_call: TRBD1
clone_size: -
cdr3_aa: CASSSGTDNSPLHF
cdr3_nt: TGTGCCAGCAGTTCCGGGACAGATAATTCACCCCTCCACTTT

v_call: TRBV5-4
j_call: TRBJ2-2
d_call: TRBD2
clone_size: -
cdr3_aa: CASSREGLTGELFF
cdr3_nt: TGTGCCAGCAGCAGGGAGGGCCTCACCGGGGAGCTGTTTTTT

v_call: TRBV7-6
j_call: TRBJ2-1
d_call: -
clone_size: once
cdr3_aa: CASSLRQSPVYEQFF
cdr3_nt: TGTGCCAGCAGCTTAAGGCAGTCGCCCGTGTATGAGCAGTTCTTC

v_call: TRBV6-5
j_call: TRBJ1-3
d_call: -
clone_size: -
cdr3_aa: CASSHTGNTIYF
cdr3_nt: TGTGCCAGCAGTCACACAGGAAACACCATATATTTT

v_call: TRBV6-2/TRBV6-3
j_call: TRBJ1-5
d_call: TRBD1
clone_size: -
cdr3_aa: CASSYWTGEDQPQHF
cdr3_nt: TGTGCCAGCAGTTACTGGACAGGGGAGGATCAGCCCCAGCATTTT

v_call: TRBV1
j_call: TRBJ2-2
d_call: -
clone_size: -
cdr3_aa: CTSSLACTGVPNTGELFF
cdr3_nt: TGCACCAGCAGCCTTGCCTGCACAGGGGTCCCGAACACCGGGGAGCTGTTTTTT

v_call: TRBV18
j_call: TRBJ1-1
d_call: -
clone_size: -
cdr3_aa: CASSPPRVAMPTEAFF
cdr3_nt: TGTGCCAGCTCACCACCGAGGGTAGCAATGCCCACTGAAGCTTTCTTT

v_call: TRBV3-1/TRBV3-2
j_call: TRBJ2-7
d_call: -
clone_size: -
cdr3_aa: CASSQGPGDEQYF
cdr3_nt: TGTGCCAGCAGCCAAGGGCCCGGGGACGAGCAGTACTTC

v_call: TRBV3-1/TRBV3-2
j_call: TRBJ1-2
d_call: -
clone_size: -
cdr3_aa: CASSQVQNYGYTF
cdr3_nt: TGTGCCAGCAGCCAAGTTCAGAACTATGGCTACACCTTC

v_call: TRBV7-2
j_call: TRBJ2-2
d_call: TRBD2
clone_size: -
cdr3_aa: CASSLRSSPGLAVTGELFF
cdr3_nt: TGTGCCAGCAGCTTAAGGTCTTCACCGGGACTAGCGGTAACCGGGGAGCTGTTTTTT

v_call: TRBV7-2
j_call: TRBJ1-1
d_call: -
clone_size: -
cdr3_aa: CASSLNAGGAFF
cdr3_nt: TGTGCCAGCAGCTTAAATGCCGGAGGAGCTTTCTTT

v_call: TRBV28
j_call: TRBJ1-2
d_call: -
clone_size: once
cdr3_aa: CASSPPGAGGSHGYTF
cdr3_nt: TGTGCCAGCAGTCCGCCCGGGGCAGGAGGGTCCCATGGCTACACCTTC

v_call: TRBV4-1
j_call: TRBJ1-2
d_call: TRBD1
clone_size: -
cdr3_aa: CASSLDRGRRYGYTF
cdr3_nt: TGCGCCAGCAGCCTGGACAGGGGGCGCCGGTATGGCTACACCTTC

v_call: TRBV5-4
j_call: TRBJ2-1
d_call: -
clone_size: -
cdr3_aa: CASSLSSPSYNEQFF
cdr3_nt: TGTGCCAGCAGCTTGTCTAGCCCCAGCTACAATGAGCAGTTCTTC

v_call: TRBV5-4
j_call: TRBJ2-1
d_call: -
clone_size: -
cdr3_aa: CASSPGGNDEQFF
cdr3_nt: TGTGCCAGCAGTCCTGGCGGGAACGATGAGCAGTTCTTC

v_call: TRBV19
j_call: TRBJ1-5
d_call: -
clone_size: -
cdr3_aa: CASRRGGQPQHF
cdr3_nt: TGTGCCAGTCGAAGGGGGGGGCAGCCCCAGCATTTT

v_call: TRBV14
j_call: TRBJ1-1
d_call: TRBD1
clone_size: -
cdr3_aa: CASSQGFTGGLDTEAFF
cdr3_nt: TGTGCCAGCAGCCAAGGATTCACAGGGGGTCTCGACACTGAAGCTTTCTTT

v_call: TRBV29-1
j_call: TRBJ2-5
d_call: TRBD1
clone_size: -
cdr3_aa: CSVGPQGDPKETQYF
cdr3_nt: TGCAGCGTTGGTCCACAGGGGGACCCGAAAGAGACCCAGTACTTC

v_call: TRBV5-4
j_call: TRBJ2-3
d_call: -
clone_size: -
cdr3_aa: CASSSPNLGGTDTQYF
cdr3_nt: TGTGCCAGCAGCTCCCCTAACTTAGGAGGCACAGATACGCAGTATTTT

v_call: TRBV5-4
j_call: TRBJ1-2
d_call: -
clone_size: -
cdr3_aa: CASSLALGTNYGYTF
cdr3_nt: TGTGCCAGCAGCTTGGCCCTGGGGACTAACTATGGCTACACCTTC

v_call: TRBV3-1/TRBV3-2
j_call: TRBJ1-2
d_call: -
clone_size: -
cdr3_aa: CASSQAIRSNYGYTF
cdr3_nt: TGTGCCAGCAGCCAAGCAATCAGATCCAACTATGGCTACACCTTC

v_call: TRBV5-1
j_call: TRBJ1-6
d_call: -
clone_size: -
cdr3_aa: CASSLGSVSPGTGSPLHF
cdr3_nt: TGCGCCAGCAGCTTGGGGTCCGTCTCGCCAGGAACGGGATCACCCCTCCACTTT

v_call: TRBV6-6
j_call: TRBJ2-4
d_call: -
clone_size: -
cdr3_aa: CASNNPAPLGKNIQYF
cdr3_nt: TGTGCCAGCAATAACCCGGCCCCCCTAGGTAAAAACATTCAGTACTTC

v_call: TRBV15
j_call: TRBJ2-1
d_call: TRBD2
clone_size: -
cdr3_aa: CATSREGLPFEQFF
cdr3_nt: TGTGCCACCAGCAGAGAGGGACTACCTTTTGAGCAGTTCTTC

v_call: TRBV19
j_call: TRBJ1-1
d_call: TRBD1
clone_size: -
cdr3_aa: CASSITGQLNTEAFF
cdr3_nt: TGTGCCAGTAGTATAACGGGACAGCTGAACACTGAAGCTTTCTTT

v_call: TRBV4-3
j_call: TRBJ2-7
d_call: -
clone_size: -
cdr3_aa: CASSQDRDYEQYF
cdr3_nt: TGCGCCAGCAGCCAAGACAGAGACTACGAGCAGTACTTC

v_call: TRBV2
j_call: TRBJ1-5
d_call: -
clone_size: -
cdr3_aa: CASSLVWDSNQPQHF
cdr3_nt: TGTGCCAGCAGTCTCGTCTGGGATAGCAATCAGCCCCAGCATTTT

v_call: TRBV2
j_call: TRBJ1-6
d_call: -
clone_size: -
cdr3_aa: CASAQNSPLHF
cdr3_nt: TGTGCCAGCGCACAGAATTCACCCCTCCACTTT

v_call: TRBV7-2
j_call: TRBJ2-7
d_call: -
clone_size: -
cdr3_aa: CASSVTNLEQYF
cdr3_nt: TGTGCCAGCAGCGTGACTAACCTAGAGCAGTACTTC

v_call: TRBV2
j_call: TRBJ1-4
d_call: TRBD1
clone_size: -
cdr3_aa: CASSGMGQKNEKLFF
cdr3_nt: TGTGCCAGCAGCGGGATGGGACAGAAAAATGAAAAACTGTTTTTT

v_call: TRBV29-1
j_call: TRBJ1-1
d_call: -
clone_size: -
cdr3_aa: CSVVPTAEAFF
cdr3_nt: TGCAGCGTTGTGCCCACGGCCGAAGCTTTCTTT

v_call: TRBV5-6
j_call: TRBJ1-1
d_call: -
clone_size: -
cdr3_aa: CASSLGRDLGEAFF
cdr3_nt: TGTGCCAGCAGCTTGGGGAGGGACTTGGGTGAAGCTTTCTTT

v_call: TRBV7-6
j_call: TRBJ2-7
d_call: TRBD1
clone_size: -
cdr3_aa: CASSSSFAGTGASEQYF
cdr3_nt: TGTGCCAGCAGCTCAAGCTTTGCCGGGACAGGGGCCTCCGAGCAGTACTTC

v_call: TRBV15
j_call: TRBJ2-6
d_call: TRBD1
clone_size: -
cdr3_aa: CATSRSGQVRVAGANVLTF
cdr3_nt: TGTGCCACCAGCAGATCCGGACAGGTGAGGGTGGCTGGGGCCAACGTCCTGACTTTC

v_call: TRBV24-1
j_call: TRBJ2-7
d_call: TRBD2
clone_size: -
cdr3_aa: CATSAGTSGGYEQYF
cdr3_nt: TGTGCCACCAGCGCTGGGACTAGCGGGGGCTACGAGCAGTACTTC

v_call: TRBV21-1
j_call: TRBJ2-2
d_call: -
clone_size: -
cdr3_aa: CASPQRDPSPGELFF
cdr3_nt: TGTGCCTCCCCCCAAAGGGATCCTAGTCCCGGGGAGCTGTTTTTT

v_call: TRBV23-1
j_call: TRBJ2-7
d_call: -
clone_size: -
cdr3_aa: CASSQFPSSSYEQYF
cdr3_nt: TGCGCCAGCAGTCAATTTCCGTCGAGCTCCTACGAGCAGTACTTC

v_call: TRBV27
j_call: TRBJ2-5
d_call: -
clone_size: -
cdr3_aa: CASRSQETQYF
cdr3_nt: TGTGCCAGCAGGAGTCAAGAGACCCAGTACTTC

v_call: TRBV23-1
j_call: TRBJ2-3
d_call: -
clone_size: -
cdr3_aa: CASSQSNSTDTQYF
cdr3_nt: TGCGCCAGCAGTCAATCGAACAGCACAGATACGCAGTATTTT

v_call: TRBV7-9
j_call: TRBJ1-2
d_call: -
clone_size: -
cdr3_aa: CASSLGPGAYGYTF
cdr3_nt: TGTGCCAGCAGCCTTGGGCCAGGGGCCTATGGCTACACCTTC

v_call: TRBV6-2/TRBV6-3
j_call: TRBJ2-2
d_call: -
clone_size: -
cdr3_aa: CASSYARWSDNTGELFF
cdr3_nt: TGTGCCAGCAGTTACGCCCGTTGGAGCGATAACACCGGGGAGCTGTTTTTT

v_call: TRBV7-9
j_call: TRBJ1-1
d_call: -
clone_size: -
cdr3_aa: CASSIVSGATEAFF
cdr3_nt: TGTGCCAGCAGCATAGTCTCCGGAGCTACTGAAGCTTTCTTT

v_call: TRBV12-3/TRBV12-4
j_call: TRBJ1-2
d_call: -
clone_size: -
cdr3_aa: CASSFWGYYGYTF
cdr3_nt: TGTGCCAGCAGTTTCTGGGGCTACTATGGCTACACCTTC

v_call: TRBV6-2/TRBV6-3
j_call: TRBJ1-3
d_call: -
clone_size: -
cdr3_aa: CASSERERGNTIYF
cdr3_nt: TGTGCCAGCAGCGAAAGGGAGCGTGGAAACACCATATATTTT

v_call: TRBV6-1
j_call: TRBJ1-6
d_call: -
clone_size: -
cdr3_aa: CASSEAGASYNSPLHF
cdr3_nt: TGTGCCAGCAGTGAAGCGGGAGCCTCCTATAATTCACCCCTCCACTTT

v_call: TRBV7-2
j_call: TRBJ1-5
d_call: TRBD1
clone_size: -
cdr3_aa: CASSGGTGDGNQPQHF
cdr3_nt: TGTGCCAGCAGCGGAGGGACAGGGGATGGGAATCAGCCCCAGCATTTT